Listed here are 29 T cell receptor beta chains from one sample, sequenced in a study of T cell responses to AZD1222 COVID-19 vaccine. TCRdb keeps only in-frame clones here, not all; method: immunoSEQ multiplex PCR. The table includes some 110,000 clones, just over 85% detected once. The material was peripheral blood, obtained on day 0 of AZD1222 vaccination. Every receptor here comes from an adult in good health.

This clone was found once. This chain links TRBV5-4 with TRBJ1-6; D gene uncertain. The CDR3 runs to 14 residues. Germline CDR1 reads SGHNT; CDR2 reads YYREEE (reference sequence). Trimming left V 1 base short and J 11 bases short, with 13 bases between. The CDR3 DNA is TGTGCCAGCAGCTTGAACAATGGTGTCCCACCCCTCCACTTT. This sequence encodes CASSLNNGVPPLHF.

J is TRBJ1-5 and V is TRBV4-2, with TRBD1 matching over 8 bases. CDR1 and CDR2 from the germline V gene are LGHNA and YNFKEQ. The CDR3 totals 16 residues. The V gene end was trimmed by 3 bases and the J gene end by 4 bases; junction bases not matched to a gene: 8. In nucleotides, the CDR3 is TGTGCCAGCAGCCAGGCAGGGGGCGACGGGAATCAGCCCCAGCATTTT. Translating it yields CASSQAGGDGNQPQHF.

The chain joins TRBV20-1 to TRBJ2-7, with D possibly matching TRBD1 (5 bases). This CDR3 comprises 14 residues. Germline V gene data show CDR1 as DFQATT and CDR2 as SNEGSKA (reference sequence). V was shortened by 4 bases and J by 5 bases, with 18 bases between the two germline ends. The CDR3 nucleotides are TGCAGTGCTATTGACAGCCTAAAGTTGAACGAGCAGTACTTC. It yields the protein CSAIDSLKLNEQYF.

This chain uses TRBV28 with TRBJ1-3; 8 bases fit TRBD1. Per the germline V gene, CDR1 is MDHEN and CDR2 is SYDVKM. The CDR3 length is 16 residues. V gave up 5 bases and J gave up 3 bases; unmatched junction bases: 9. The chain's CDR3 is CASSLQGAVGGNTIYF. The CDR3 bases are TGTGCCAGCAGTCTCCAGGGGGCTGTAGGTGGAAACACCATATATTTT. Using reference TRBV28 and TRBJ1-3 for the parts outside the CDR3, the full variable domain is DVKVTQSSRYLVKRTGEKVFLECVQDMDHENMFWYRQDPGLGLRLIYFSYDVKMKEKGDIPEGYSVSREKKERFSLILESASTNQTSMYLCASSLQGAVGGNTIYFGEGSWLTVV.

The V gene is TRBV10-3, the J gene TRBJ2-5; 9 positions match TRBD2. The CDR3 runs 14 residues. Germline loops: CDR1 ENHRY, CDR2 SYGVKD. V trimming: 5 bases; J trimming: 5 bases; junction bases outside the gene matches: 6. CDR3 sequence (DNA): TGTGCCATCAGTCCAGCGGGGGGCAGCGAGACCCAGTACTTC. It codes for CAISPAGGSETQYF.

The genes are TRBV5-1 and TRBJ2-7; no reliable D call. Germline CDR1 reads SGHRS; CDR2 reads YFSETQ. Trimming removed 0 bases at V and 3 bases at J, with 13 bases between. This CDR3 spans 15 amino acids. This CDR3 is CASSLAQPGYYEQYF. In DNA form, the CDR3 reads TGCGCCAGCAGCTTGGCGCAGCCCGGGTACTACGAGCAGTACTTC.

This clone was counted once. CDR3 in amino acids: CASSLRWDYGYTF. In DNA, the CDR3 is TGCGCCAGCAGCTTGCGATGGGACTATGGCTACACCTTC. The chain has TRBV5-1 and TRBJ1-2; D is uncertain. V shed 1 base and J shed 3 bases, with 7 bases lying between them. This CDR3 contains 13 residues. Per the germline V gene, CDR1 is SGHRS and CDR2 is YFSETQ.

The V and J genes are TRBV7-2 and TRBJ2-4, with D perhaps TRBD2 (5 bases). From germline, CDR1 is SGHTA and CDR2 FQGNSA. The CDR3 sequence is 13 residues long. V gave up 5 bases and J gave up 9 bases, with 14 bases separating them. DNA of the CDR3: TGTGCCAGCAGCCCTATTATAGGAGGCATTCAGTACTTC. Translating gives CASSPIIGGIQYF.

This clone was counted a few times. The chain employs TRBV7-9 and TRBJ2-3; perhaps TRBD2 as D (6 bases). CDR3 length: 19 amino acids. Germline CDR1 and CDR2: SEHNR and FQNEAQ (reference sequence). Trimming left V 5 bases short and J 1 base short, with 25 bases between. Here the CDR3 reads CASSLHLSRLAFRTDTQYF. CDR3 bases: TGTGCCAGCAGCCTCCACCTCTCTCGGCTAGCGTTCCGCACAGATACGCAGTATTTT.

This chain uses TRBV29-1 with TRBJ1-5; weak D call: TRBD1 (5 bases). Germline V CDR1 and CDR2: SQVTM, ANQGSEA. Deletions cut 6 bases from V and 4 bases from J, with 19 bases between. The CDR3 sequence is 15 residues long. DNA for the CDR3: TGCAGCGTCTCCTTGGGAGGAGGGGAAAATCAGCCCCAGCATTTT. Protein product: CSVSLGGGENQPQHF.

The chain is built from TRBV12-3 or TRBV12-4 and TRBJ2-7, with D unresolved. V lost 2 bases and J 6 bases, leaving 5 bases between the germline ends. The CDR3 is 11 amino acids. The CDR3 DNA sequence: TGTGCCAGCAGTTTAATAGGCGAGCAGTACTTC. Translation gives CASSLIGEQYF.

The chain combines TRBV5-1 with TRBJ2-5, with 8 bases matching TRBD2. With 0 bases clipped from V and 4 bases from J, the junction kept 8 bases outside the gene matches. This CDR3 has 16 residues. Germline V gene lookup returns CDR1 SGHRS and CDR2 YFSETQ. DNA of the CDR3: TGCGCCAGCAGCTTGGGAACCTCCGCGGGAGGAGAGACCCAGTACTTC. Its translation: CASSLGTSAGGETQYF.

This rearrangement joins TRBV6-5 to TRBJ1-5; tentative D call: TRBD1 (5 bases). Trimming left V 4 bases short and J 0 bases short, with 10 bases between. From germline, CDR1 is MNHEY and CDR2 SVGAGI. This CDR3 is built from 15 residues. The CDR3 nucleotides are TGTGCCAGCAGTTCCTATGGGGGTAGCAATCAGCCCCAGCATTTT. This codes for CASSSYGGSNQPQHF.

The chain carries TRBV18 and TRBJ1-1, with D possibly TRBD1 on 6 matching bases. The length of the CDR3 is 15 residues. Germline lookup yields CDR1 KGHSH and CDR2 LQKENI. V was clipped by 3 bases and J by 7 bases, with 18 bases between them. In DNA form, the CDR3 reads TGTGCCAGCTCACCCCCCAAAACAGGGCCCCGTGAAGCTTTCTTT. This codes for CASSPPKTGPREAFF. Variable domain in full (rest from reference TRBV18 and TRBJ1-1): NAGVMQNPRHLVRRRGQEARLRCSPMKGHSHVYWYRQLPEEGLKFMVYLQKENIIDESGMPKERFSAEFPKEGPSILRIQQVVRGDSAAYFCASSPPKTGPREAFFGQGTRLTVV.

CDR3: CASSLEKTPGQPQHF. The CDR3 DNA reads as TGTGCCAGCAGCTTAGAGAAAACCCCCGGGCAGCCCCAGCATTTT. This chain joins TRBV7-9 and TRBJ1-5; no clear D gene. Germline loops: CDR1 SEHNR, CDR2 FQNEAQ (reference sequence). V lost 1 base to trimming and J lost 7 bases, with 14 bases between them. The CDR3 has 15 amino acids.

The V call is TRBV6-4, the J call TRBJ2-7; D is ambiguous. The CDR3 has 10 amino acids. Looked up from germline, CDR1 is MRHNA and CDR2 is SNTAGT. The V end lost 2 bases, the J end lost 5 bases, and 1 base lay between the germline ends. CDR3 nucleotide sequence: TGTGCCAGCAGTGACGACGAGCAGTACTTC. This gives the protein CASSDDEQYF.

As DNA, the CDR3 is TGTGCCAGCAGCGCCCGTTCCGGGACGCATGCTTGGTGTGAGTACTTC. Its translation: CASSARSGTHAWCEYF. The chain has TRBV9 and TRBJ2-7; TRBD1 or TRBD2 may be the D gene (5 bases each). V was trimmed by 3 bases and J by 11 bases, leaving 27 bases between them. CDR3 length: 16 amino acids. Germline CDR1 reads SGDLS; CDR2 reads YYNGEE.

The rearrangement links TRBV7-2 to TRBJ1-2; D perhaps matches TRBD1 (6 bases). CDR3 length equals 15 residues. Germline V gene sequence: CDR1 SGHTA, CDR2 FQGNSA. The V end was cut by 1 base, the J end by 4 bases, with 13 bases between. CDR3 residues: CASSLGSGGAYGYTF. Written as DNA, the CDR3 is TGTGCCAGCAGCTTAGGGTCCGGGGGGGCCTATGGCTACACCTTC. The entire variable domain, with the rest obtained from reference TRBV7-2 and TRBJ1-2, is as follows: GAGVSQSPSNKVTEKGKDVELRCDPISGHTALYWYRQSLGQGLEFLIYFQGNSAPDKSGLPSDRFSAERTGGSVSTLTIQRTQQEDSAVYLCASSLGSGGAYGYTFGSGTRLTVV.

The chain uses TRBV6-2 or TRBV6-3 and TRBJ1-1; TRBD1 is a possible D gene (5 bases). V shed 2 bases and J shed 11 bases, with 15 bases lying between them. The CDR3 extends over 13 amino acids. CDR1 and CDR2 (germline): MNHEY, SVGEGT. Written as DNA, the CDR3 is TGTGCCAGCAGTTACGCAGGTCGGGACGGGGCTTTCTTT. The encoded protein is CASSYAGRDGAFF.

This clone is a singleton in its sample. The chain carries TRBV25-1 and TRBJ2-6; D is perhaps TRBD2 (6 bases). V lost 7 bases, J lost 0 bases, and 16 bases lay in between. CDR3 length: 17 residues. Germline values: CDR1 MGHDK, CDR2 SYGVNS. CDR3 sequence: CASMVGGRRSGANVLTF. The CDR3 DNA reads TGTGCCAGCATGGTGGGGGGACGTCGCTCTGGGGCCAACGTCCTGACTTTC.

The rearrangement uses TRBV28 and TRBJ1-5, with TRBD1 as a possible D gene (5 bases). V was cut by 5 bases and J by 0 bases, with 14 bases left in between. The CDR3 spans 16 residues. Per germline, CDR1 MDHEN and CDR2 SYDVKM. The CDR3: CASSLEGPNSNQPQHF. The DNA for the CDR3 is TGTGCCAGCAGTCTCGAGGGGCCTAATAGCAATCAGCCCCAGCATTTT.

On this clone: Other DNA sequences within the sample encode an identical CDR3. The V and J genes are TRBV6-2 or TRBV6-3 and TRBJ2-5; TRBD1 matches 9 bases. Per the germline V gene, CDR1 is MNHEY and CDR2 is SVGEGT. This CDR3 comprises 13 residues. Germline trimming cut 2 bases from V and 5 bases from J; bases unmatched to any gene: 0. CDR3 amino acids: CASSYGTGETQYF. The CDR3 DNA reads as TGTGCCAGCAGTTACGGGACAGGGGAGACCCAGTACTTC.

V gene TRBV28 combines with J gene TRBJ1-2; no clear D. V gave up 5 bases and J gave up 5 bases, with 9 bases separating them. CDR3 length: 12 residues. Germline CDR1 is MDHEN and CDR2 is SYDVKM. For the CDR3, the DNA is TGTGCCAGCAGTATAGACGGGTATGGCTACACCTTC. The encoded protein is CASSIDGYGYTF.

This clone appeared once. The J gene is TRBJ1-6, the V gene TRBV28, with a tentative D call TRBD1 (6 bases). Trimming stripped 5 bases from V and 14 bases from J, with 7 bases between. The germline gives CDR1 MDHEN, CDR2 SYDVKM. The CDR3 has 10 amino acids. CDR3 sequence reads: CASSRTALHF. The CDR3 DNA sequence: TGTGCCAGCAGTCGGACAGCCCTCCACTTT.

V usage is TRBV10-1 and J usage is TRBJ1-3; D may be TRBD1 (6 bases). The germline V gene has CDR1 WNHNN and CDR2 SYGVQD (reference sequence). Trimming left V 11 bases short and J 0 bases short, with 14 bases between. The CDR3 length is 14 residues. Written as DNA, the CDR3 is TGCGCCTACCGACAGGCGAGCTCTGGAAACACCATATATTTT. Its translation is CAYRQASSGNTIYF.

This chain links TRBV5-6 with TRBJ2-5; TRBD2 matches 15 bases. The CDR3 is 17 amino acids. The trim removed 7 bases at V and 3 bases at J, leaving 10 bases unmatched. Germline V gene sequence: CDR1 SGHDT, CDR2 YYEEEE. Here the CDR3 DNA reads TGTGCCAGCTCCGGGACTAGCGGGGGGATACCCAAAGAGACCCAGTACTTC. Translation gives CASSGTSGGIPKETQYF.

V is TRBV30 and J is TRBJ1-4; no definite D call. This CDR3 has 14 amino acids. Trimming took off 2 bases at V and 8 bases at J, with 15 bases between the two ends. Looked up from germline, CDR1 is GTSNPN and CDR2 is SVGIG (reference sequence). The CDR3 region is CAWSRSPGREKLFF. As DNA, the CDR3 is TGTGCCTGGAGTAGATCGCCCGGACGGGAAAAACTGTTTTTT.

This clone occurred a few times. The gene calls are TRBV18 and TRBJ2-3; 9 nucleotides agree with TRBD1. In germline, CDR1 is KGHSH, CDR2 LQKENI. The CDR3 loop spans 15 amino acids. J lost 1 base, V lost 6 bases, and 5 bases had no gene match. CDR3 region: CASSPTGGGTDTQYF. CDR3 bases: TGTGCCAGCTCGCCTACAGGGGGCGGCACAGATACGCAGTATTTT.

The rearrangement uses TRBV7-2 and TRBJ2-1, with 16 bases fitting TRBD2. This CDR3 has 16 residues. Trimming removed 1 base from V and 12 bases from J; junction bases left unmatched: 6. From germline, CDR1 is SGHTA and CDR2 FQGNSA. The CDR3 region is CASSLGGTSGGARQFF. DNA of the CDR3: TGTGCCAGCAGCTTAGGTGGGACTAGCGGGGGGGCTCGGCAGTTCTTC. The full variable domain, its missing parts supplied by reference TRBV7-2 and TRBJ2-1, is GAGVSQSPSNKVTEKGKDVELRCDPISGHTALYWYRQSLGQGLEFLIYFQGNSAPDKSGLPSDRFSAERTGGSVSTLTIQRTQQEDSAVYLCASSLGGTSGGARQFFGPGTRLTVL.